Sequencing of this T cell receptor (beta chain) was carried out in a study of beta chain features in type 1 diabetes. The study reverse transcribed the entire isolated RNA, so it sequenced expressed TCRB transcripts. Profiled with immunoSEQ multiplex PCR; TCRdb holds only in-frame clones, not every one. The sample has about 350,000 clones, about 20% seen once. Donors underwent one heparinised blood draw, about 120 mL on average. Purity of each sorted population was above 98%. This clonotype was obtained from a young woman in good health. Source material: naive CD4+ T cells from blood.

The CDR3 is CAIQDRKAGVETDTQYF. The CDR3 DNA is TGTGCCATCCAAGACCGTAAAGCGGGAGTGGAGACAGATACGCAGTATTTT. V is TRBV10-3 and J is TRBJ2-3; 8 nucleotides line up with TRBD2. V gave up 8 bases and J gave up 3 bases; unmatched junction bases: 16. The germline CDR1 and CDR2 sequences are ENHRY and SYGVKD. The CDR3 has 17 amino acids.